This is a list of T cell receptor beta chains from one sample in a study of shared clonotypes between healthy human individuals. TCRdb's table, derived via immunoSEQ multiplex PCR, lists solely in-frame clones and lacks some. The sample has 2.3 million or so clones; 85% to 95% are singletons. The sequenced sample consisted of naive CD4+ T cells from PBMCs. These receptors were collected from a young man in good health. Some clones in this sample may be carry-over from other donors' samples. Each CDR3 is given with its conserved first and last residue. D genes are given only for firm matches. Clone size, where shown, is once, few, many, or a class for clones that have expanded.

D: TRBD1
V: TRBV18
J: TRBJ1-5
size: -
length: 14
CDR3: CASSPGTANQPQHF
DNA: TGTGCCAGCTCACCAGGGACAGCGAATCAGCCCCAGCATTTT

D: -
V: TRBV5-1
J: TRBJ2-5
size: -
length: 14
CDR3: CASSLAPREETQYF
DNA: TGCGCCAGCAGCTTGGCCCCCAGGGAAGAGACCCAGTACTTC

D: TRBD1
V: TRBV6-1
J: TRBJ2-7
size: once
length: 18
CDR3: CASSAAPPTGGVSYEQYF
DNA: TGTGCCAGCAGTGCAGCCCCCCCTACAGGGGGAGTTTCCTACGAGCAGTACTTC

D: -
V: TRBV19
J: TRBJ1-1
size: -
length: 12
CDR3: CASSTGAGGAFF
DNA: TGTGCCAGTAGTACAGGGGCGGGGGGAGCTTTCTTT

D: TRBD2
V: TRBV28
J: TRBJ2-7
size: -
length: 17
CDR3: CASSPHRWGGTSYEQYF
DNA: TGTGCCAGCAGCCCTCACCGGTGGGGGGGAACTTCCTACGAGCAGTACTTC

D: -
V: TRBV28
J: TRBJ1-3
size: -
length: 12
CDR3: CANQKGGNTIYF
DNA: TGTGCCAACCAGAAGGGGGGAAACACCATATATTTT

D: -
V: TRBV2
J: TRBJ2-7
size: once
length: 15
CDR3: CASSEKRGSGYEQYF
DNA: TGTGCCAGCAGTGAGAAACGGGGTAGCGGCTACGAGCAGTACTTC

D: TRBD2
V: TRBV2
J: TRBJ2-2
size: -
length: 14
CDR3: CASSFISSGGELFF
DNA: TGTGCCAGCAGTTTCATTTCTAGCGGCGGGGAGCTGTTTTTT

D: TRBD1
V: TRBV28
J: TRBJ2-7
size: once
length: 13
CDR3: CASRRDRGYEQYF
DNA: TGTGCCAGCAGACGGGACAGGGGCTACGAGCAGTACTTC

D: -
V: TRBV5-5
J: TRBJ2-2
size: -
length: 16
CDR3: CASSLGWVGTTGELFF
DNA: TGTGCCAGCAGCTTGGGCTGGGTTGGGACCACCGGGGAGCTGTTTTTT

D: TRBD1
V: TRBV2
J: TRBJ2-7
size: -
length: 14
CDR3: CASSEDRLSYEQYF
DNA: TGTGCCAGCAGTGAGGACAGGTTAAGCTACGAGCAGTACTTC

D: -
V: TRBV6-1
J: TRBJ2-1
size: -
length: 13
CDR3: CASSRPGLGEQFF
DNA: TGTGCCAGCAGCCGCCCGGGGCTTGGAGAGCAGTTCTTC

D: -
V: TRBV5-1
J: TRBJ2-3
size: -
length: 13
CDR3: CASSLQFTDTQYF
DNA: TGCGCCAGCAGCCTACAGTTCACAGATACGCAGTATTTT

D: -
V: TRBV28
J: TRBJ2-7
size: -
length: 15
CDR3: CASSLPTRYTYEQYF
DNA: TGTGCCAGCAGTTTACCCACACGGTACACCTACGAGCAGTACTTC

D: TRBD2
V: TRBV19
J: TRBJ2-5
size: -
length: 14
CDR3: CASSERGGLETQYF
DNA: TGTGCCAGTAGTGAGCGGGGGGGTCTCGAGACCCAGTACTTC

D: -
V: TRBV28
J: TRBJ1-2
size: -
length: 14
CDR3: CASSLRFRDYGYTF
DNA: TGTGCCAGCAGTTTACGTTTCCGGGACTATGGCTACACCTTC

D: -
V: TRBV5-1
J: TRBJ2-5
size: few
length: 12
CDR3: CASSLEQETQYF
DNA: TGCGCCAGCAGCTTGGAACAAGAGACCCAGTACTTC

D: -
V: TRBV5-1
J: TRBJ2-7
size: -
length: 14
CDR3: CASSFPGASYEQYF
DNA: TGCGCCAGCAGCTTCCCGGGAGCCTCCTACGAGCAGTACTTC

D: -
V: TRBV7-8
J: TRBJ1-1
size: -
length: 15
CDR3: CASSSTGNPSLRAFF
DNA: TGTGCCAGCAGCTCCACAGGGAACCCATCCTTGAGGGCTTTCTTT

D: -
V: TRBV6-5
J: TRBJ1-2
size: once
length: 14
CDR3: CASSGTPALYGYTF
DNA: TGTGCCAGTTCCGGGACTCCTGCCCTCTATGGCTACACCTTC

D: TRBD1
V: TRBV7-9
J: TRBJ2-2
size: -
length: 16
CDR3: CASSFGDRENTGELFF
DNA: TGTGCCAGCAGCTTCGGGGACAGAGAGAACACCGGGGAGCTGTTTTTT

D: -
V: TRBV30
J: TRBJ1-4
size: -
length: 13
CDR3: CAIAGRANEKLFF
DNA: TGTGCCATTGCGGGACGGGCTAATGAAAAACTGTTTTTT

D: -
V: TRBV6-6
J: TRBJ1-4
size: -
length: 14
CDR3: CASSSRGAYEKLFF
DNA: TGTGCCAGCAGTTCTCGGGGGGCGTACGAAAAACTGTTTTTT

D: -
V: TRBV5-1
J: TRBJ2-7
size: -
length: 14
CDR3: CASSSPGLSDEQYF
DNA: TGCGCCAGCAGCTCCCCGGGGCTATCCGACGAGCAGTACTTC

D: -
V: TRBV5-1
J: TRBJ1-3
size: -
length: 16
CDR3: CASSFQVAGPGNTIYF
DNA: TGCGCCAGCAGCTTTCAAGTGGCCGGGCCTGGAAACACCATATATTTT

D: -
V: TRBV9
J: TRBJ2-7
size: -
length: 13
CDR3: CASSVGPSYEQYF
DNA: TGTGCCAGCAGCGTAGGCCCCTCCTACGAGCAGTACTTC

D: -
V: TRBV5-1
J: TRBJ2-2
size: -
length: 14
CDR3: CASSLRLNTGELFF
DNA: TGCGCCAGCAGCTTACGGCTTAACACCGGGGAGCTGTTTTTT

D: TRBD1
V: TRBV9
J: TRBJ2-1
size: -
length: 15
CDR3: CASSESQGAYNEQFF
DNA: TGTGCCAGCAGCGAATCTCAGGGGGCCTACAATGAGCAGTTCTTC

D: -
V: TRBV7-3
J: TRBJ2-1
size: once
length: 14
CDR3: CASSPQGTYNEQFF
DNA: TGTGCCAGCAGCCCGCAGGGAACCTACAATGAGCAGTTCTTC

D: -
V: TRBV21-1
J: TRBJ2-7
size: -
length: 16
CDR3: CASSKEFGRAAYEQYF
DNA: TGTGCCAGCAGCAAAGAATTCGGCAGGGCGGCCTACGAGCAGTACTTC

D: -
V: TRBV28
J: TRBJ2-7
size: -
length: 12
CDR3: CATGQSPYEQYF
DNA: TGTGCCACAGGACAGTCCCCCTACGAGCAGTACTTC

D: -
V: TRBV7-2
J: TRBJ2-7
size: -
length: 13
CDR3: CASSYRTVYEQYF
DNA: TGTGCCAGCAGCTACCGGACAGTGTACGAGCAGTACTTC

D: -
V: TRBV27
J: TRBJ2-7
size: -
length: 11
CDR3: CASSVRGEQYF
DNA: TGTGCCAGCAGTGTACGAGGGGAGCAGTACTTC

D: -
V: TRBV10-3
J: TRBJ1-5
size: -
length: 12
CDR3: CAIRAAGGPQHF
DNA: TGTGCCATCAGGGCGGCCGGAGGGCCCCAGCATTTT

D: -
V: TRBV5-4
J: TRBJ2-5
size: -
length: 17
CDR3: CASSRRLLADVGETQYF
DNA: TGTGCCAGCAGCCGTCGACTACTAGCCGATGTAGGGGAGACCCAGTACTTC

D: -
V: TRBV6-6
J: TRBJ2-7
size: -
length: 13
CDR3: CASVNFGVYEQYF
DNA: TGTGCCAGCGTGAACTTCGGGGTCTACGAGCAGTACTTC

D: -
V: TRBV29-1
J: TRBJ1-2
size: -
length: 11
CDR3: CSVGSNYGYTF
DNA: TGCAGCGTTGGATCTAACTATGGCTACACCTTC

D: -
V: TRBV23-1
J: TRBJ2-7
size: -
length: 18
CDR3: CASSQSSGKRKNSYEQYF
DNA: TGCGCCAGCAGTCAATCCAGCGGAAAGCGGAAGAACTCCTACGAGCAGTACTTC

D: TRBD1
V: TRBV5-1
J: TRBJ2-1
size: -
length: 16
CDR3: CASSPRQGNSYNEQFF
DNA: TGCGCCAGCAGCCCCCGACAGGGTAACTCCTACAATGAGCAGTTCTTC

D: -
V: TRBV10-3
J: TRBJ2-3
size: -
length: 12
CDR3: CASRGGTDTQYF
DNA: TGTGCCTCCAGGGGAGGGACAGATACGCAGTATTTT

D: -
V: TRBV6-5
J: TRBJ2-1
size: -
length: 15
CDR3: CASSYRADPRGEQFF
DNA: TGTGCCAGCAGTTACAGGGCAGACCCCCGGGGTGAGCAGTTCTTC

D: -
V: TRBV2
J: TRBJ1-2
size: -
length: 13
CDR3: CASSENSYYGYTF
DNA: TGTGCCAGCAGTGAAAACAGCTACTATGGCTACACCTTC

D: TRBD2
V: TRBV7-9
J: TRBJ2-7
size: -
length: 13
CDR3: CASSWTSASEQYF
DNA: TGTGCCAGCAGCTGGACTAGCGCCTCCGAGCAGTACTTC

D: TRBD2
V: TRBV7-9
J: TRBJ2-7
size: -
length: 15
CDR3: CASSPTSGRTYEQYF
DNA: TGTGCCAGCAGCCCGACTAGCGGGAGGACCTACGAGCAGTACTTC

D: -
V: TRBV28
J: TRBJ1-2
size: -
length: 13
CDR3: CASSARTAGGYTF
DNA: TGTGCCAGCAGTGCCAGGACCGCGGGAGGCTACACCTTC

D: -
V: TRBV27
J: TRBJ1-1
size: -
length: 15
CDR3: CASSLLAHSRTEAFF
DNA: TGTGCCAGCAGTTTGCTGGCGCATTCTCGGACCGAAGCTTTCTTT

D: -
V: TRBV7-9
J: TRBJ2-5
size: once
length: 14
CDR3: CASSQSGLQETQYF
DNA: TGTGCCAGCAGCCAGAGCGGATTACAAGAGACCCAGTACTTC

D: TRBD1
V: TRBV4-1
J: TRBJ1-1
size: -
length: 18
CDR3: CASSLFPRTGGKGTEAFF
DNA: TGCGCCAGCAGCCTATTTCCCCGGACAGGGGGCAAAGGCACTGAAGCTTTCTTT

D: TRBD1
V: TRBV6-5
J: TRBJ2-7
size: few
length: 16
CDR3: CASSWGAGQGSYEQYF
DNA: TGTGCCAGCAGTTGGGGGGCGGGACAGGGCTCCTACGAGCAGTACTTC

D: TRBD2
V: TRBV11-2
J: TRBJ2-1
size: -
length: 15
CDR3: CASSSLAGGYNEQFF
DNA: TGTGCCAGCAGCTCTCTCGCGGGAGGGTACAATGAGCAGTTCTTC

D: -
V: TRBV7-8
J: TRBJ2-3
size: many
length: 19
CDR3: CASSLEWTPQRPPGDTQYF
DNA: TGTGCCAGCAGCTTAGAATGGACCCCACAGAGGCCACCGGGTGATACGCAGTATTTT

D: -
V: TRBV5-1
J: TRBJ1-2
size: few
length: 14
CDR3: CASSLAEGGGGYTF
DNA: TGCGCCAGCAGCTTGGCCGAAGGGGGAGGTGGCTACACCTTC

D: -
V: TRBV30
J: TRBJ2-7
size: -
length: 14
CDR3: CAWSVVLAAVGQYF
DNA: TGTGCCTGGAGTGTAGTGTTAGCGGCGGTCGGGCAGTACTTC

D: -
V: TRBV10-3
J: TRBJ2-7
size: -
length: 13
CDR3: CAISGGARVEQYF
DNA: TGTGCCATCAGTGGGGGGGCAAGGGTCGAGCAGTACTTC

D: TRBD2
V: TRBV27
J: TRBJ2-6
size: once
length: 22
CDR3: CASSRQPPGGGRSVSGANVLTF
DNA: TGTGCCAGCAGTCGACAACCCCCGGGGGGGGGACGTTCAGTCTCTGGGGCCAACGTCCTGACTTTC

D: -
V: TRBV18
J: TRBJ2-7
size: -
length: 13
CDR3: CASSPEQGWEQYF
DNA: TGTGCCAGCTCACCAGAACAGGGATGGGAGCAGTACTTC

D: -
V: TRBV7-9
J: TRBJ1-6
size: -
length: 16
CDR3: CASRRDISSYNSPLHF
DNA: TGTGCCAGCAGGAGGGACATTAGCTCCTATAATTCACCCCTCCACTTT

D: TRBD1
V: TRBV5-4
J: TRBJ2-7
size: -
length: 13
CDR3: CASSPGQSYEQYF
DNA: TGTGCCAGCAGTCCGGGACAGAGCTACGAGCAGTACTTC